Presented here are 27 T cell receptor beta chains from one specimen sequenced in a study of T cell clonotyping in hematopoietic cell transplantation. TCRdb keeps only in-frame clones here, not all; method: immunoSEQ multiplex PCR. The sample records some 30,000 clones, roughly 80% being singletons. Indicated time point: recipient sample about 28 days before transplant, after cytoreduction. This material consisted of peripheral blood mononuclear cells, taken before stem cell transplant. These TCRs come from a woman in her 30s with chronic myeloid leukemia. Some clones in this sample may be carry-over from other donors' samples.

The CDR3 region has the DNA TGTGCCAGCACCCACCCCGGGAGCCAGGGTACGCAGTATTTT. It encodes CASTHPGSQGTQYF. The chain links TRBV7-9 to TRBJ2-3; weak D call: TRBD2 (6 bases). This CDR3 region has 14 residues. V lost 7 bases and J lost 8, with 19 bases in between. Germline lookup yields CDR1 SEHNR and CDR2 FQNEAQ (reference sequence).

CDR3 loop: CASSLAGRENQPQHF. CDR3 DNA: TGTGCCAGCAGCTTGGCCGGCAGGGAGAATCAGCCCCAGCATTTT. The gene calls are TRBV5-6 and TRBJ1-5; possibly TRBD1 for D (5 bases). Trimming left V 0 bases short and J 4 bases short, with 11 bases between. The CDR3 sequence is 15 residues long. From germline, CDR1 is SGHDT and CDR2 YYEEEE.

The rearrangement uses TRBV20-1 and TRBJ1-1, with D unresolved. The germline gives CDR1 DFQATT, CDR2 SNEGSKA (reference sequence). V shed 6 bases and J shed 11 bases, with 16 bases lying between them. CDR3 length equals 11 residues. CDR3 amino acids: CSAESRRGAFF. In nucleotides, the CDR3 is TGCAGTGCCGAATCACGTCGAGGGGCTTTCTTT.

The V and J genes are TRBV30 and TRBJ1-6; D call uncertain. The germline V gene encodes CDR1 GTSNPN and CDR2 SVGIG (reference sequence). With 3 bases removed from V and 7 bases from J, the gap between germline ends came to 13 bases. The CDR3 contains 14 residues. In nucleotides, the CDR3 is TGTGCCTGGAGAATTCGGCAGGAGAATTCACCCCTCCACTTT. This encodes CAWRIRQENSPLHF.

This chain joins TRBV4-1 and TRBJ1-1, with D possibly matching TRBD1 (5 bases). Germline V lookup: CDR1 MGHRA, CDR2 YSYEKL. V gave up 1 base and J gave up 6 bases, with 6 bases separating them. The CDR3 runs 12 residues. The CDR3: CASSQGGPEAFF. Written as DNA, the CDR3 is TGCGCCAGCAGCCAAGGGGGACCTGAAGCTTTCTTT.

The chain couples TRBV27 to TRBJ1-2; the D gene is possibly TRBD1 (6 bases). Trimming removed 2 bases from V and 8 bases from J, with 9 bases in between. CDR1 is MNHEY and CDR2 is SMNVEV in the germline V gene (reference sequence). The CDR3 runs 12 residues. The DNA for the CDR3 is TGTGCCAGCAGTTTAACAGGGAACGGCTACACCTTC. Protein sequence: CASSLTGNGYTF.

V usage is TRBV9 and J usage is TRBJ2-2; 11 bases are shared with TRBD2. After removal of 0 bases from V and 7 bases from J, the junction contained 2 bases not matched to a gene. This CDR3 has 15 residues. Germline V gene data show CDR1 as SGDLS and CDR2 as YYNGEE. The CDR3 reads CASSVVAGGFGELFF. CDR3 DNA: TGTGCCAGCAGCGTAGTAGCGGGGGGGTTCGGGGAGCTGTTTTTT.

The rearrangement joins TRBV27 to TRBJ1-5; D call uncertain. Germline lookup yields CDR1 MNHEY and CDR2 SMNVEV (reference sequence). This CDR3 region has 13 residues. The V and J ends lost 2 bases and 4 bases respectively, with 6 bases between them. CDR3 sequence reads: CASSLVENQPQHF. The CDR3 DNA reads as TGTGCCAGCAGTTTAGTCGAGAATCAGCCCCAGCATTTT.

The chain couples TRBV30 to TRBJ2-4, with D possibly TRBD2 on 5 matching bases. The CDR3 is made up of 14 amino acids. V lost 0 bases and J lost 8, with 14 bases in between. Germline CDR1 reads GTSNPN; CDR2 reads SVGIG (reference sequence). The CDR3 loop is CAWSVSGRRDIQYF. CDR3 bases: TGTGCCTGGAGTGTGTCGGGAAGACGGGACATTCAGTACTTC.

In its sample, this clone was seen once. The chain is built from TRBV2 and TRBJ2-3; the match to TRBD2 covers 8 bases. Germline assignment: CDR1 SNHLY and CDR2 FYNNEI. The CDR3 spans 15 residues. With 3 bases clipped from V and 5 bases from J, the junction kept 7 bases outside the gene matches. The CDR3 DNA reads as TGTGCCAGCAGTGACGGGACTAGAGTTAGAGATACGCAGTATTTT. Translated, it gives CASSDGTRVRDTQYF.

The genes are TRBV9 and TRBJ2-3; D uncertain. Trimming left V 0 bases short and J 5 bases short, with 7 bases between. This CDR3 has 13 residues. CDR1 and CDR2 from the germline V gene are SGDLS and YYNGEE. CDR3: CASSVAWGDTQYF. The CDR3 nucleotides are TGTGCCAGCAGCGTAGCTTGGGGAGATACGCAGTATTTT.

This chain uses TRBV2 with TRBJ2-7; D could derive from TRBD1 or TRBD2 (5 bases each). Germline V gene lookup returns CDR1 SNHLY and CDR2 FYNNEI. V lost 11 bases and J 4 bases, leaving 15 bases between the germline ends. The CDR3 has 12 residues. CDR3 sequence reads: CASGREAYEQYV. The CDR3 nucleotides are TGTGCCTCGGGACGCGAAGCATACGAGCAGTACGTC.

This clone is categorized as medium-sized (0.01 to 0.1%). The chain uses TRBV28 and TRBJ1-1; 9 bases are shared with TRBD1. The germline V gene encodes CDR1 MDHEN and CDR2 SYDVKM. The length of the CDR3 is 16 residues. V dropped 5 bases and J dropped 3; count of bases not matched to a gene: 10. CDR3 residues: CASSALPGQGHTEAFF. CDR3 sequence (DNA): TGTGCCAGCAGTGCCCTACCCGGACAGGGGCACACTGAAGCTTTCTTT. Based on the CDR3 plus reference TRBV28 and TRBJ1-1, the full variable domain is DVKVTQSSRYLVKRTGEKVFLECVQDMDHENMFWYRQDPGLGLRLIYFSYDVKMKEKGDIPEGYSVSREKKERFSLILESASTNQTSMYLCASSALPGQGHTEAFFGQGTRLTVV.

The rearrangement joins TRBV5-1 to TRBJ2-3; D is perhaps TRBD2 (6 bases). This CDR3 is built from 16 residues. Germline assignment: CDR1 SGHRS and CDR2 YFSETQ. V lost 4 bases, J lost 3 bases, and 18 bases lay in between. CDR3 sequence reads: CASSRRDSPTTDTQYF. The CDR3 DNA sequence: TGCGCCAGCAGCCGACGGGACTCGCCCACGACAGATACGCAGTATTTT.

This chain connects TRBV5-1 to TRBJ1-1; D is possibly TRBD1 (5 bases). Deletions cut 4 bases from V and 0 bases from J, with 10 bases between. The CDR3 has 14 residues. CDR1 SGHRS and CDR2 YFSETQ come from the germline V gene. The CDR3 region is CASSGGRVNTEAFF. CDR3 nucleotides: TGCGCCAGCAGCGGTGGCAGGGTGAACACTGAAGCTTTCTTT.

The V and J genes are TRBV4-1 and TRBJ1-2, with 7 bases that match TRBD1. The CDR3 spans 13 residues. The ends lost 5 bases at V and 12 bases at J; junction bases unmatched: 12. Germline CDR1 MGHRA, CDR2 YSYEKL. The CDR3 protein is CASSVHRGSKNTF. The CDR3 DNA reads as TGCGCCAGCAGCGTACACAGGGGCTCTAAGAACACCTTC.

This clone was seen just once. This sequence joins TRBV6-5 and TRBJ1-4, with a tentative D call TRBD1 (5 bases). The CDR3 loop spans 13 amino acids. Trimming stripped 6 bases from V and 8 bases from J, with 13 bases between. Germline V gene lookup returns CDR1 MNHEY and CDR2 SVGAGI. The CDR3 is CASRPGVWEKLFF. CDR3 nucleotide sequence: TGTGCCAGCAGACCGGGGGTTTGGGAAAAACTGTTTTTT.

V gene TRBV5-1 combines with J gene TRBJ2-1, with 10 positions matching TRBD1. V lost 4 bases, J lost 4 bases, and 5 bases stayed unmatched. There are 15 residues in the CDR3. Per germline, CDR1 SGHRS and CDR2 YFSETQ. The CDR3 DNA sequence: TGCGCCAGCAGCGCGGGACAGGGGTCTTACAATGAGCAGTTCTTC. Protein: CASSAGQGSYNEQFF.

In DNA, the CDR3 is TGTGCCAGCAGCTTCGACAGGGCTGAAGCTTTCTTT. It translates to CASSFDRAEAFF. This chain uses TRBV28 with TRBJ1-1, with TRBD1 matching 7 bases. CDR3 length: 12 amino acids. The V and J ends lost 6 bases and 6 bases, in that order; junction bases with no gene match: 4. The V gene's germline CDR1 is MDHEN and CDR2 SYDVKM.

This sequence joins TRBV9 and TRBJ2-1; 13 nucleotides align to TRBD2. Germline V gives CDR1 SGDLS, CDR2 YYNGEE. CDR3 length: 15 amino acids. V was clipped by 9 bases and J by 8 bases; unmatched bases: 11. The CDR3 bases are TGTGCCACTTCACTAGCGGGGGGGCATGTAGATGAGCAGTTCTTC. This encodes CATSLAGGHVDEQFF.

The CDR3 nucleotides read TGTGCCAGCAGTTTACGACGGACGGACTATGGCTACACCTTC. Translation gives CASSLRRTDYGYTF. The genes are TRBV27 and TRBJ1-2; no firm D call. The V end lost 2 bases, the J end lost 3 bases, and 10 bases lay between the germline ends. Germline CDR1 reads MNHEY; CDR2 reads SMNVEV (reference sequence). CDR3 length equals 14 residues.

There are a few counts of this clone. This chain connects TRBV19 to TRBJ1-6; D possibly corresponds to TRBD1 (6 bases). This CDR3 is built from 14 residues. Deletions cut 3 bases from V and 4 bases from J, with 7 bases between. Germline CDR1 is LNHDA and CDR2 is SQIVND (reference sequence). This CDR3 is CASSIGQYNSPLHF. The CDR3, as DNA: TGTGCCAGTAGTATTGGACAGTATAATTCACCCCTCCACTTT.

The chain joins TRBV2 to TRBJ1-2; 7 bases match TRBD1. This CDR3 comprises 16 residues. With 4 bases clipped from V and 4 bases from J, the junction kept 12 bases outside the gene matches. Germline CDR1 SNHLY, CDR2 FYNNEI. The CDR3 loop reads CASSVQGSQGSYGYTF. In DNA form, the CDR3 reads TGTGCCAGCAGTGTACAGGGGTCTCAAGGTAGCTATGGCTACACCTTC.

The rearrangement uses TRBV7-2 and TRBJ1-6, with D tentatively TRBD1 (6 bases). Germline values: CDR1 SGHTA, CDR2 FQGNSA. The CDR3 consists of 14 residues. With 2 bases removed from V and 10 bases from J, the gap between germline ends came to 12 bases. The CDR3 region is CASSLRGKESPLHF. CDR3 bases: TGTGCCAGCAGCTTAAGGGGGAAGGAGTCACCCCTCCACTTT.

J is TRBJ1-3 and V is TRBV5-6; D remains unclear. This CDR3 is built from 15 residues. V gave up 1 base and J gave up 2 bases, with 10 bases separating them. Germline V gene data show CDR1 as SGHDT and CDR2 as YYEEEE. The CDR3 nucleotides are TGTGCCAGCAGCTTGAACACTCATACTGGAAACACCATATATTTT. Protein sequence: CASSLNTHTGNTIYF.

This clone has a handful of counts. This chain joins TRBV4-2 and TRBJ1-3; D gene uncertain. The germline V gene encodes CDR1 LGHNA and CDR2 YNFKEQ. The CDR3 spans 15 residues. V lost 1 base and J lost 0, with 7 bases in between. The CDR3 nucleotides read TGTGCCAGCAGCCAAGCACACACCTCTGGAAACACCATATATTTT. Amino acids: CASSQAHTSGNTIYF.

This chain links TRBV28 with TRBJ1-2, with D uncertain. The CDR3 is made up of 13 amino acids. CDR1 and CDR2 from the germline V gene are MDHEN and SYDVKM. The V and J ends lost 6 bases and 4 bases respectively, with 12 bases between them. The CDR3 nucleotides read TGTGCCAGCAGCCCTTGGGAATCCTATGGCTACACCTTC. This encodes CASSPWESYGYTF.